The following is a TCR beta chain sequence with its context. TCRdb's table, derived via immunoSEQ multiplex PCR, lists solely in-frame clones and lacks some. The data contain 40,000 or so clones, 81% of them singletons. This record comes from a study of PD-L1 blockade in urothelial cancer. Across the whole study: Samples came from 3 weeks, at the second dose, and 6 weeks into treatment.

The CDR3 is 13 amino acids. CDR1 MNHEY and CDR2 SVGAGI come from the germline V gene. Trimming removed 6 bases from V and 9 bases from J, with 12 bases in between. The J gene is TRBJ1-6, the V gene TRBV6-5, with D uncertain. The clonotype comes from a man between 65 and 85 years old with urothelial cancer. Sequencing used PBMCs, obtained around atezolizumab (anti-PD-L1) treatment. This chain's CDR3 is CASSGSAGSPLHF. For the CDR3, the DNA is TGTGCCAGCAGCGGCAGCGCTGGTTCACCCCTCCACTTT.